This TCR beta chain emerged from a study of cytomegalovirus exposure and HLA in healthy donors. On the study more broadly: HLA-typed donors were the source of about 85 million unique TCRs held in an early data release. Study outcomes and limitations: Productive status was seen about 90% or about 30% of the time for most TCR beta V segments in an earlier analysis.

Comments on this clone: Its antigen is still unknown.

In the PCR, 60 Vbeta and 13 Jbeta primers were used. Profiled with immunoSEQ multiplex PCR; TCRdb holds only in-frame clones, not every one. The sample gives 160,000 or so clones, roughly four fifths of which show up once; about 11% is in the top ten. V shed 3 bases and J 8 bases; nucleotides not matched to a gene: 1. This CDR3 comprises 12 residues. The V gene's germline CDR1 is MRHNA and CDR2 SNTAGT. The rearrangement joins TRBV6-4 to TRBJ1-2; 9 bases match TRBD1. Sequenced: PBMCs. The receptor was isolated from a man aged 50 to 60 in good health and CMV-seropositive. The CDR3 here is CASSDGTGGYTF. Here the CDR3 DNA reads TGTGCCAGCAGTGATGGGACAGGGGGCTACACCTTC.